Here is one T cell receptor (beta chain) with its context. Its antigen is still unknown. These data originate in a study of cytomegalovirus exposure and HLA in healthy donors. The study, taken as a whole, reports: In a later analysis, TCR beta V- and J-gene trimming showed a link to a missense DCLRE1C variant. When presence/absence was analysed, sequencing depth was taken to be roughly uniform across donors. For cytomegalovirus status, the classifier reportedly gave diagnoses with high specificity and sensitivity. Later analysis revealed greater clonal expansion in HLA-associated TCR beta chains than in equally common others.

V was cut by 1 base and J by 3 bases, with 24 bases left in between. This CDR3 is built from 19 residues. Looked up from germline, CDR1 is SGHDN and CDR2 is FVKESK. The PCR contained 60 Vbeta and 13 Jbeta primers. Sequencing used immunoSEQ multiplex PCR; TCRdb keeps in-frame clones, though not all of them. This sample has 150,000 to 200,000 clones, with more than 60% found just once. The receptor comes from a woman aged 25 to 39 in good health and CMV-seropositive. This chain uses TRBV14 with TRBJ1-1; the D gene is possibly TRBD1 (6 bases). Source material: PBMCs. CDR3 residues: CASSQVWTGGRRLDTEAFF. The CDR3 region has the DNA TGTGCCAGCAGCCAAGTTTGGACGGGGGGGCGTAGATTGGACACTGAAGCTTTCTTT.